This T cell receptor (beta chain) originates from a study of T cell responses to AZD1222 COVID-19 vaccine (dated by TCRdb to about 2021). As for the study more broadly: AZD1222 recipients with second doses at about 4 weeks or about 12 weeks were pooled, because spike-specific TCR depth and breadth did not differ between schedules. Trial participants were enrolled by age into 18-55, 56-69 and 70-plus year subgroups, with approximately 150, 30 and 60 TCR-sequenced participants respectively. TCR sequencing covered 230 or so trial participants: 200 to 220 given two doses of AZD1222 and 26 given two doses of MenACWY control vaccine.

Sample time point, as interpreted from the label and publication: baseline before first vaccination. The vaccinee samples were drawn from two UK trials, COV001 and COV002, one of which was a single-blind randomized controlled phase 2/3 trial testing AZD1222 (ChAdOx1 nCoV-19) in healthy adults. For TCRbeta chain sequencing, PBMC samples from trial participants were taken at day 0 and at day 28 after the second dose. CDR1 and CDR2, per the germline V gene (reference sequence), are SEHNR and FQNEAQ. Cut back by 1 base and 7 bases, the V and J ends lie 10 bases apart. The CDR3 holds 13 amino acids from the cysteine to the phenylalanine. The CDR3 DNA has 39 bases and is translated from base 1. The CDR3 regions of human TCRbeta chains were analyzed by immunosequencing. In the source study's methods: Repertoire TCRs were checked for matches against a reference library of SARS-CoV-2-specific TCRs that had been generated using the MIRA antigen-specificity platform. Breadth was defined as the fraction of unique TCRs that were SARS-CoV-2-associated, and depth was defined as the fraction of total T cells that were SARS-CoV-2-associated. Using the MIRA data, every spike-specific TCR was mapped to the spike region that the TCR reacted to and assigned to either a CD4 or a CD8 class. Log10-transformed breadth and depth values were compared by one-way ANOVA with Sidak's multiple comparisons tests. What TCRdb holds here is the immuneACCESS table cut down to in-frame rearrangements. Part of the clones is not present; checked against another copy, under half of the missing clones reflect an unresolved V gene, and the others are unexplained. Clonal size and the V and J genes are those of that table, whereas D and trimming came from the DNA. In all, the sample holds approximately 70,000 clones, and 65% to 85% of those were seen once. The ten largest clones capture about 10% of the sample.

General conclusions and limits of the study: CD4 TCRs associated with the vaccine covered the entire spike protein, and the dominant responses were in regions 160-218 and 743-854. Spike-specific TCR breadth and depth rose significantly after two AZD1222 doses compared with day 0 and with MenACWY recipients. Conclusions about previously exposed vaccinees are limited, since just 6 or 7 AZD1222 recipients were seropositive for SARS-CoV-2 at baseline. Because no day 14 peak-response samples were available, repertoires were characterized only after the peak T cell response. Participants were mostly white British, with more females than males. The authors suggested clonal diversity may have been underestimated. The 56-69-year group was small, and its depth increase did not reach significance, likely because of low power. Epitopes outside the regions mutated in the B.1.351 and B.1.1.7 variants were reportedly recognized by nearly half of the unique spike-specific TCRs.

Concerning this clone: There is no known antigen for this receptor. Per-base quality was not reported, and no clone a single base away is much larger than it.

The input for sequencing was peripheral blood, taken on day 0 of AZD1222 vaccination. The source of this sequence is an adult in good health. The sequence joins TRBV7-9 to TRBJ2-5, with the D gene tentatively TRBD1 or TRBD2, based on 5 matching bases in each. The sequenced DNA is TGTGCCAGCAGCTTAGGTGTGGGACGGACCCAGTACTTC. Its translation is CASSLGVGRTQYF.